These T cell receptor beta chains were read from a single sample in a study of cytomegalovirus exposure and HLA in healthy donors. Some clones are missing from TCRdb's copy, which holds only in-frame ones; the method was immunoSEQ multiplex PCR. The profile shows around 150,000 clones, roughly 92% of them singletons. Sequencing was done on a sample of PBMCs. The source of these receptors is a man younger than 30 in good health and CMV-seronegative. The CDR3 runs from the conserved cysteine through the conserved F or W. D genes are given only for firm matches. The size entry is marked missing in some rows and otherwise reads once, few, many or a size class.

CDR3nt,CDR3aa,j_gene,v_gene,d_gene,abundance
TGTGCCAGCAGCGTAGTTCCTGCAGATACGCAGTATTTT,CASSVVPADTQYF,TRBJ2-3,TRBV9,NA,NA
TGTGCCATCAGGGACAGGGAGGGCAATCAGCCCCAGCATTTT,CAIRDREGNQPQHF,TRBJ1-5,TRBV10-3,TRBD1,NA
TGTGCCAGCAGCCCTCGGACTTTGTCAGATACGCAGTATTTT,CASSPRTLSDTQYF,TRBJ2-3,TRBV9,NA,NA
TGCGCCAGCAGCTTGGCCCAGGGCACCGGGGAGCTGTTTTTT,CASSLAQGTGELFF,TRBJ2-2,TRBV5-1,NA,few
TGTGCCAGCACCGGGACAGCGAACACTGAAGCTTTCTTT,CASTGTANTEAFF,TRBJ1-1,TRBV6-1,TRBD1,NA
TGTGCCAGCAGTTCCGGACTAGCGCCATACAATGAGCAGTTCTTC,CASSSGLAPYNEQFF,TRBJ2-1,TRBV27,TRBD2,NA
TGTGCCAGTAGTACAGGACAGGGTAATTCACCCCTCCACTTT,CASSTGQGNSPLHF,TRBJ1-6,TRBV19,TRBD1,NA
TGTGCCAGCAGCCTGACAGGGGATGCGTACAATGAGCAGTTCTTC,CASSLTGDAYNEQFF,TRBJ2-1,TRBV5-5,TRBD1,NA
TGTGCCAGCAGCCCCGGGACACATTTAAATTCACCCCTCCACTTT,CASSPGTHLNSPLHF,TRBJ1-6,TRBV13,NA,NA
TGCATCTGGGGGGGCGGTAATCCCCGAAACATTCAGTACTTC,CIWGGGNPRNIQYF,TRBJ2-4,TRBV5-8,NA,NA
TGCGCCAGCAGCCAAGTTTTATCGGAGACCCAGTACTTC,CASSQVLSETQYF,TRBJ2-5,TRBV4-1,NA,NA